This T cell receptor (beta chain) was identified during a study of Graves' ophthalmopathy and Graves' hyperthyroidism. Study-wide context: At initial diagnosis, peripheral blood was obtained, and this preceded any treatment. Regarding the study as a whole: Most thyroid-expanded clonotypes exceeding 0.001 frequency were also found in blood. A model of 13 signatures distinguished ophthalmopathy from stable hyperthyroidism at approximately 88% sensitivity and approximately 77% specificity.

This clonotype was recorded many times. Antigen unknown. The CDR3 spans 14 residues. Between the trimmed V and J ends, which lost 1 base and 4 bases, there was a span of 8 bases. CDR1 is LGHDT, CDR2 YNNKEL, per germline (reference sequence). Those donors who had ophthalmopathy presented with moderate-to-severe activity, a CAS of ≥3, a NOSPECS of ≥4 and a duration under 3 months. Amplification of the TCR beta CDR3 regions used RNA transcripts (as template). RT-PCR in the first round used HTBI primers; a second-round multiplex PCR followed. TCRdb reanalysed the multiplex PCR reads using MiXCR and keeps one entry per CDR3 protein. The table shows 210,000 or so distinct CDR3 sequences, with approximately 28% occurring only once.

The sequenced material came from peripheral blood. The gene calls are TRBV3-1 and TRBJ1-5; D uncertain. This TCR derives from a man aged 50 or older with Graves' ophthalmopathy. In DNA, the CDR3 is TGTGCCAGCAGCCAAGGGGTGGGGAATCAGCCCCAGCATTTT. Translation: CASSQGVGNQPQHF. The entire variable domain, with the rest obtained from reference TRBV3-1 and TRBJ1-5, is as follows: DTAVSQTPKYLVTQMGNDKSIKCEQNLGHDTMYWYKQDSKKFLKIMFSYNNKELIINETVPNRFSPKSPDKAHLNLHINSLELGDSAVYFCASSQGVGNQPQHFGDGTRLSIL.